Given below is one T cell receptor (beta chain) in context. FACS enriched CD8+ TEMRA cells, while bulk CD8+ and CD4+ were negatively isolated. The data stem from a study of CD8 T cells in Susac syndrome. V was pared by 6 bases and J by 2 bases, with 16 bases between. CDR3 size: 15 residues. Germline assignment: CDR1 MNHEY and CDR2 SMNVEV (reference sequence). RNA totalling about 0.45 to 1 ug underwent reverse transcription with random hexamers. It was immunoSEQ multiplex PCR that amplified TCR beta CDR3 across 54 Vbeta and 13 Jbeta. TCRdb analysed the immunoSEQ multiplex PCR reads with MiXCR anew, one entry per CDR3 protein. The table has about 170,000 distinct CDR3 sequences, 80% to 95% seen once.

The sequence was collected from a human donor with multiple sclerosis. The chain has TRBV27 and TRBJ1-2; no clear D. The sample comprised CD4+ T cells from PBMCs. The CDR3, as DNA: TGTGCCAGCAGCCTAGGGATCCACGGCAACTATGGCTACACCTTC. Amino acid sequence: CASSLGIHGNYGYTF.